A selection of T cell receptor beta chains follows, all from one sample in a study of blood T cell repertoires in COVID-19. The assay was immunoSEQ multiplex PCR, and TCRdb's table has in-frame clones only and misses some. The sample lists about 130,000 clones, 75% to 90% occurring once. The sample comprised PBMCs or T cells enriched from blood (not recorded which). The receptors come from a woman aged 50 to 60 who had recovered from COVID-19. Both conserved end residues are part of each CDR3. D genes are given only for firm matches. Size is omitted from some rows. Given values are once, few, many or a class for expanded clones.

size: -; J: TRBJ1-1; V: TRBV12-3/TRBV12-4; D: -; CDR3: CASTFVLNTEAFF; DNA: TGTGCCAGCACCTTTGTTCTGAACACTGAAGCTTTCTTT
size: -; J: TRBJ1-2; V: TRBV6-2/TRBV6-3; D: -; CDR3: CASSRGGMRAGPTDYGYTF; DNA: TGTGCCAGCAGCCGAGGAGGGATGCGGGCAGGACCGACCGACTATGGCTACACCTTC
size: -; J: TRBJ2-1; V: TRBV4-1; D: TRBD2; CDR3: CASSQASGVYNEQFF; DNA: TGCGCCAGCAGCCAAGCTAGCGGGGTCTACAATGAGCAGTTCTTC
size: -; J: TRBJ1-2; V: TRBV5-6; D: -; CDR3: CASSLQDWVAGYTF; DNA: TGTGCCAGCAGCTTACAAGACTGGGTTGCTGGCTACACCTTC
size: -; J: TRBJ1-5; V: TRBV6-2/TRBV6-3; D: TRBD1; CDR3: CASSSGQRRYDQPQHF; DNA: TGTGCCAGCAGTTCGGGACAGAGACGATATGATCAGCCCCAGCATTTT
size: -; J: TRBJ2-7; V: TRBV2; D: -; CDR3: CASSADARVAQYF; DNA: TGTGCCAGCAGTGCGGATGCCAGGGTAGCGCAGTACTTC
size: -; J: TRBJ2-2; V: TRBV7-9; D: -; CDR3: CASSETTANTGELFF; DNA: TGTGCCAGCAGCGAGACAACAGCCAACACCGGGGAGCTGTTTTTT
size: -; J: TRBJ1-2; V: TRBV19; D: TRBD1; CDR3: CASSALLTGGIYGYTF; DNA: TGTGCCAGTAGTGCCCTCCTGACAGGGGGGATCTATGGCTACACCTTC
size: -; J: TRBJ2-1; V: TRBV19; D: -; CDR3: CASSIGGAEQFF; DNA: TGTGCCAGTAGTATAGGGGGCGCCGAGCAGTTCTTC
size: -; J: TRBJ1-1; V: TRBV2; D: TRBD1; CDR3: CASSGQGVSEAFF; DNA: TGTGCCAGCAGCGGACAGGGGGTCTCTGAAGCTTTCTTT
size: few; J: TRBJ1-2; V: TRBV25-1; D: TRBD1; CDR3: CASSVTGGSGGYTF; DNA: TGTGCCAGCAGTGTTACAGGGGGCAGCGGGGGCTACACCTTC
size: -; J: TRBJ1-2; V: TRBV5-1; D: TRBD1; CDR3: CASSANRDRGDGYTF; DNA: TGCGCCAGCAGCGCCAACCGGGACAGGGGGGATGGCTACACCTTC
size: -; J: TRBJ2-3; V: TRBV7-9; D: TRBD2; CDR3: CASSSTSSTDTQYF; DNA: TGTGCCAGCAGCTCGACTAGCAGCACAGATACGCAGTATTTT
size: -; J: TRBJ2-7; V: TRBV11-3; D: -; CDR3: CASSFNAGPYEQYF; DNA: TGTGCCAGCAGCTTCAACGCGGGGCCCTACGAGCAGTACTTC
size: once; J: TRBJ2-2; V: TRBV6-5; D: -; CDR3: CASSYSGGNTGELFF; DNA: TGTGCCAGCAGTTACTCGGGGGGAAACACCGGGGAGCTGTTTTTT
size: once; J: TRBJ1-4; V: TRBV11-2; D: -; CDR3: CASSLDLGGSVEKLFF; DNA: TGTGCCAGCAGCTTAGATCTTGGGGGGTCGGTTGAAAAACTGTTTTTT
size: -; J: TRBJ2-4; V: TRBV23-1; D: TRBD1; CDR3: CASSQTPGQKNIQYF; DNA: TGCGCCAGCAGCCAAACTCCGGGACAGAAAAACATTCAGTACTTC
size: -; J: TRBJ2-3; V: TRBV4-1; D: TRBD2; CDR3: CASSQFLAGGPSTDTQYF; DNA: TGCGCCAGCAGCCAATTTCTAGCGGGGGGCCCTAGCACAGATACGCAGTATTTT